The 5 T cell receptor beta chains reported below all come from one sample, sequenced in a study of beta chain features in type 1 diabetes. These receptors have no known antigen. Expressed TCRB transcripts got sequenced, as all isolated RNA was reverse transcribed. Measured with immunoSEQ multiplex PCR; TCRdb has only the in-frame clones, and not every one. This table has hundreds of thousands of clones, around an eighth appearing once. Study-level points and caveats: Significant though moderate, a shortening of TCRB CDR3s appeared in all four CD4+ subsets of Type 1 diabetes patients.

What was sequenced was naive CD4+ T cells from blood. Every receptor here comes from a man younger than 35 with type 1 diabetes.

This clone has only a few counts. This rearrangement joins TRBV5-1 to TRBJ1-1, with 9 bases identical to TRBD1. CDR1 and CDR2 from the germline V gene are SGHRS and YFSETQ. V shed 4 bases, J shed 6 bases, and the junction held 10 bases outside the gene matches. The CDR3 spans 15 residues. CDR3 region: CASSTLDRGNPEAFF. CDR3 DNA sequence: TGCGCCAGCAGCACTCTAGACAGGGGGAATCCTGAAGCTTTCTTT.

This clone was found a few times. J is TRBJ2-1 and V is TRBV7-9, with 7 bases identical to TRBD1. The junction had 5 bases not matched to a gene; V was cut back by 1 base and J by 5 bases. This CDR3 is 15 amino acids long. Germline CDR1 is SEHNR and CDR2 is FQNEAQ (reference sequence). CDR3 residues: CASSLGWDSNNEQFF. Here the CDR3 DNA reads TGTGCCAGCAGCTTAGGTTGGGACAGCAACAATGAGCAGTTCTTC.

The chain links TRBV7-9 to TRBJ2-7; D gene ambiguous. The germline V gene encodes CDR1 SEHNR and CDR2 FQNEAQ (reference sequence). This CDR3 region has 14 residues. Trimming took 3 bases from V and 2 from J, leaving 11 bases between them. The CDR3 reads CASSFYESPYEQYF. Here the CDR3 DNA reads TGTGCCAGCAGCTTCTATGAATCTCCCTACGAGCAGTACTTC.

This chain uses TRBV27 with TRBJ1-6; 10 nucleotides agree with TRBD1. Germline V gene sequence: CDR1 MNHEY, CDR2 SMNVEV (reference sequence). The CDR3 totals 14 residues. V shed 3 bases, J shed 15 bases, and the junction held 8 bases outside the gene matches. This CDR3 reads CASSLTGGERGLHF. The CDR3 region has the DNA TGTGCCAGCAGTTTGACAGGGGGCGAAAGGGGCCTCCACTTT.

Only a few counts were recorded for this clone. This chain connects TRBV28 to TRBJ1-2; 7 positions agree with TRBD1. Unmatched junction bases numbered 6, after V lost 6 bases and J lost 8 bases. Looked up from germline, CDR1 is MDHEN and CDR2 is SYDVKM. This CDR3 has 12 amino acids. The DNA for the CDR3 is TGTGCCAGCAGCCAAACAGGGGACGGCTACACCTTC. Its translation: CASSQTGDGYTF.